The subject of this entry is one TCR beta chain. This record comes from a study of shared clonotypes between healthy human individuals. Looking at the study overall: Donor composition was a couple of women and a few men, aged 18 to 49.

Germline CDR1 is GTSNPN and CDR2 is SVGIG (reference sequence). This CDR3 is built from 14 residues. J lost 4 bases, V lost 3 bases, and 4 bases had no gene match. At the deep level, the assay was run. Methods used by the authors: Filtering of immunoSEQ junctional sequences could not match full-length read filtering. Assay: immunoSEQ multiplex PCR; the TCRdb copy retains only in-frame clones and omits some. V and J calls and clone size are as listed in that table; D and trimming were resolved from the DNA. The table records about 600,000 clones, roughly four fifths of them present only once. The chain carries TRBV30 and TRBJ1-3, with 9 positions matching TRBD1. Sequenced material: PBMCs. The source of this sequence is a woman in her 40s in good health. Some clones in this sample may be carry-over from other donors' samples. The CDR3 sequence: CAWRGTGLGNTIYF. As DNA, the CDR3 is TGTGCCTGGAGGGGGACAGGGCTGGGAAACACCATATATTTT.